Listed here are 9 T cell receptor beta chains from one sample, sequenced in a study of cytomegalovirus exposure and HLA in healthy donors. Primers: 60 Vbeta forward and 13 Jbeta reverse. Sequencing used immunoSEQ multiplex PCR; TCRdb keeps in-frame clones, though not all of them. The sample holds around 150,000 clones, roughly three quarters seen once. Sequenced sample: PBMCs. The receptor source for this set is a woman between 35 and 50 years old in good health and CMV-seronegative.

The genes are TRBV27 and TRBJ1-2; D may be TRBD1 (5 bases). CDR1 is MNHEY and CDR2 is SMNVEV in the germline V gene (reference sequence). The V end lost 6 bases, the J end lost 4 bases, and 18 bases lay between the germline ends. This CDR3 has 15 residues. The DNA of the CDR3 is TGTGCCAGCAGCTTACGACTGACAGATTTCTATGGCTACACCTTC. Protein product: CASSLRLTDFYGYTF.

The chain couples TRBV27 to TRBJ1-2, with 10 bases aligning to TRBD1. J was trimmed by 4 bases and V by 1 base; bases with no gene match: 6. The germline V gene has CDR1 MNHEY and CDR2 SMNVEV (reference sequence). The CDR3 runs to 16 residues. CDR3 loop: CASSLFSGQGGYGYTF. In DNA, the CDR3 is TGTGCCAGCAGTTTATTTTCCGGACAGGGGGGCTATGGCTACACCTTC.

The chain couples TRBV5-1 to TRBJ2-6, with TRBD1 matching over 8 bases. Germline CDR1 reads SGHRS; CDR2 reads YFSETQ. J gave up 0 bases and V 8 bases, and 10 bases lay outside the gene matches. The CDR3 runs 17 residues. The CDR3 sequence: CASHRGTESSGANVLTF. DNA of the CDR3: TGCGCCAGTCACAGGGGGACCGAAAGCTCTGGGGCCAACGTCCTGACTTTC.

The chain joins TRBV5-1 to TRBJ2-7; tentatively, D is TRBD1 (5 bases). The V gene lost 3 bases and the J gene lost 1 base, with 8 bases spanning the gap. Germline loops: CDR1 SGHRS, CDR2 YFSETQ. The CDR3 consists of 13 residues. This CDR3 is CASSSQGSYEQYF. The CDR3 bases are TGCGCCAGCAGCTCTCAGGGTTCCTACGAGCAGTACTTC.

This clone came up once. The CDR3 here is CASSVVAGANEKLFF. In nucleotides, the CDR3 is TGTGCCAGCAGCGTAGTGGCGGGGGCAAACGAAAAACTGTTTTTT. The gene calls are TRBV9 and TRBJ1-4, with D possibly TRBD1 on 6 matching bases. CDR1 and CDR2 (germline): SGDLS, YYNGEE. The CDR3 has 15 residues. Trimming pared 0 bases from V and 8 bases from J, leaving 14 bases between.

The chain links TRBV7-6 to TRBJ2-4, with TRBD1 identical over 7 bases. Per germline, CDR1 SGHVS and CDR2 FNYEAQ. The CDR3 is made up of 16 amino acids. The V segment lost 5 bases and the J segment 4 bases; nucleotides outside the gene matches: 11. The CDR3 region has the DNA TGTGCCAGCAGCCCCTACTGGGACAGCGCAAAAAACATTCAGTACTTC. Protein sequence: CASSPYWDSAKNIQYF.

This chain uses TRBV27 with TRBJ1-5, with D maybe TRBD1 (5 bases). The V gene lost 9 bases and the J gene lost 4 bases, with 31 bases spanning the gap. The CDR3 is 19 amino acids. Germline V lookup: CDR1 MNHEY, CDR2 SMNVEV (reference sequence). Written as DNA, the CDR3 is TGTGCCAGGAAGGTCAAATTCCGGGACTCCTATGGAGTAAATCAGCCCCAGCATTTT. Encoded protein: CARKVKFRDSYGVNQPQHF.

The chain joins TRBV28 to TRBJ2-1; D is uncertain. V lost 3 bases and J lost 8, with 8 bases in between. This CDR3 has 12 amino acids. Germline CDR1 MDHEN, CDR2 SYDVKM. In DNA form, the CDR3 reads TGTGCCAGCAGTTTCAGGTCCTATGAGCAGTTCTTC. Translation gives CASSFRSYEQFF.

J is TRBJ1-3 and V is TRBV6-1, with TRBD1 as a possible D gene (5 bases). Deletions cut 6 bases from V and 4 bases from J, with 13 bases between. Germline CDR1 MNHNS, CDR2 SASEGT. The CDR3 totals 14 residues. CDR3 nucleotides: TGTGCCAGCAGGGGATGGCAGGGAGGAAACACCATATATTTT. It encodes CASRGWQGGNTIYF.